The 21 T cell receptor beta chains below all came from one sample that was sequenced in a study of blood T cell repertoires in COVID-19. Sequencing used immunoSEQ multiplex PCR; TCRdb keeps in-frame clones, though not all of them. The sample lists over 45,000 clones, roughly four fifths occurring once. Sample: peripheral blood. These receptor sequences come from a man aged 35-49 years with acute or convalescent COVID-19.

The chain uses TRBV13 and TRBJ2-5; 8 positions agree with TRBD2. The CDR3 loop spans 14 amino acids. The V gene's germline CDR1 is PRHDT and CDR2 FYEKMQ (reference sequence). Unmatched junction bases numbered 9, after V lost 7 bases and J lost 5 bases. This CDR3 is CASTFRGGHETQYF. The CDR3 DNA is TGTGCCAGCACCTTCCGCGGGGGGCACGAGACCCAGTACTTC.

The chain uses TRBV5-4 and TRBJ1-2; 11 bases are shared with TRBD1. This CDR3 contains 16 residues. V was clipped by 2 bases and J by 7 bases; unmatched bases: 10. Looked up from germline, CDR1 is SGHNT and CDR2 is YYREEE (reference sequence). CDR3 protein: CASSLAGTGGSSGYTF. CDR3 sequence (DNA): TGTGCCAGCAGCTTAGCAGGGACAGGGGGATCAAGTGGCTACACCTTC.

V and J are TRBV5-1 and TRBJ2-2; D is ambiguous. The CDR3 consists of 17 residues. Germline assignment: CDR1 SGHRS and CDR2 YFSETQ. V was clipped by 0 bases and J by 5 bases, with 17 bases between them. In DNA form, the CDR3 reads TGCGCCAGCAGCTTGGGATTTGGCGCCGCGAGGACCGGGGAGCTGTTTTTT. The encoded protein is CASSLGFGAARTGELFF.

The DNA of the CDR3 is TGCGCCAGCAGCTTCGGGGGGTCTGACACAGATACGCAGTATTTT. Its translation: CASSFGGSDTDTQYF. The chain uses TRBV5-1 and TRBJ2-3; 7 bases align to TRBD2. Germline assignment: CDR1 SGHRS and CDR2 YFSETQ. The CDR3 loop spans 15 amino acids. The ends lost 2 bases at V and 2 bases at J; junction bases unmatched: 5. Full variable domain (remainder filled in from reference TRBV5-1 and TRBJ2-3): KAGVTQTPRYLIKTRGQQVTLSCSPISGHRSVSWYQQTPGQGLQFLFEYFSETQRNKGNFPGRFSGRQFSNSRSEMNVSTLELGDSALYLCASSFGGSDTDTQYFGPGTRLTVL.

The J gene is TRBJ2-4, the V gene TRBV9; D remains unclear. Germline CDR1 and CDR2: SGDLS and YYNGEE. The V end was cut by 3 bases, the J end by 0 bases, with 16 bases between. This CDR3 has 17 amino acids. CDR3: CASSATLGSPAKNIQYF. CDR3 DNA sequence: TGTGCCAGCAGCGCCACTTTGGGCAGTCCAGCCAAAAACATTCAGTACTTC.

The chain joins TRBV10-3 to TRBJ2-6; possibly TRBD1 for D (6 bases). Germline V gene lookup returns CDR1 ENHRY and CDR2 SYGVKD. The length of the CDR3 is 17 residues. Trimming stripped 6 bases from V and 0 bases from J, with 15 bases between. CDR3 protein: CAIRGTTGFSGANVLTF. The CDR3 region has the DNA TGTGCCATCAGGGGGACAACTGGATTCTCTGGGGCCAACGTCCTGACTTTC.

CDR3 amino acids: CASSFGGLTSTDTQYF. CDR3 nucleotide sequence: TGCGCCAGCAGCTTTGGTGGACTCACTAGCACAGATACGCAGTATTTT. V is TRBV5-1 and J is TRBJ2-3; a weak D match, TRBD2 (5 bases). The length of the CDR3 is 16 residues. In germline, CDR1 is SGHRS, CDR2 YFSETQ. V was pared by 2 bases and J by 0 bases, with 13 bases between. The whole variable domain, remainder taken from reference TRBV5-1 and TRBJ2-3, is KAGVTQTPRYLIKTRGQQVTLSCSPISGHRSVSWYQQTPGQGLQFLFEYFSETQRNKGNFPGRFSGRQFSNSRSEMNVSTLELGDSALYLCASSFGGLTSTDTQYFGPGTRLTVL.

V gene TRBV7-2 combines with J gene TRBJ1-1; the D gene is possibly TRBD1 (5 bases). Germline V lookup: CDR1 SGHTA, CDR2 FQGNSA. The CDR3 length is 17 residues. V was pared by 2 bases and J by 2 bases, with 18 bases between. The CDR3 DNA reads as TGTGCCAGCAGCTTAATCTCAGGGAGGGTTACTAACACTGAAGCTTTCTTT. Translating gives CASSLISGRVTNTEAFF.

There are a few counts of this clone. The rearrangement uses TRBV4-2 and TRBJ1-6, with D possibly being TRBD1 (6 bases). Germline CDR1 is LGHNA and CDR2 is YNFKEQ. The CDR3 totals 14 residues. V lost 4 bases, J lost 6 bases, and 10 bases lay in between. The CDR3 here is CASSPGTTNSPLHF. The CDR3 nucleotides are TGTGCCAGCAGCCCAGGGACAACTAATTCACCCCTCCACTTT.

V usage is TRBV6-5 and J usage is TRBJ2-1; 7 nucleotides line up with TRBD1. The CDR3 sequence is 13 residues long. Germline V CDR1 and CDR2: MNHEY, SVGAGI. The trim removed 5 bases at V and 12 bases at J, leaving 10 bases unmatched. Written as DNA, the CDR3 is TGTGCCAGCAGTCTACGACAGGGTGGGGTGCAGTTCTTC. Its translation is CASSLRQGGVQFF.

The chain employs TRBV3-1 (or the pseudogene TRBV3-2) and TRBJ2-7, with D uncertain. Germline assignment: CDR1 LGHDT and CDR2 YNNKEL (reference sequence). The CDR3 consists of 14 residues. Trimming removed 0 bases at V and 2 bases at J, with 8 bases between. The CDR3 DNA sequence: TGTGCCAGCAGCCAAGATTTAGCAACCTACGAGCAGTACTTC. Protein sequence: CASSQDLATYEQYF.

This rearrangement joins TRBV4-2 to TRBJ1-5, with 8 bases aligning to TRBD1. Germline CDR1 and CDR2: LGHNA and YNFKEQ. V trimming: 0 bases; J trimming: 0 bases; junction bases outside the gene matches: 10. This CDR3 is 19 amino acids long. DNA of the CDR3: TGTGCCAGCAGCCAAGACTGGGCGGCAGGGGGCTATAGCAATCAGCCCCAGCATTTT. Protein product: CASSQDWAAGGYSNQPQHF.

The chain has TRBV5-6 and TRBJ2-3; weak D call: TRBD2 (7 bases). Trimming cost V 3 bases and J 5 bases, with 19 bases left between them. In germline, CDR1 is SGHDT, CDR2 YYEEEE. The CDR3 totals 16 residues. The CDR3 DNA reads as TGTGCCAGCAGCTGGGGCCCCGGGGGGCGCGGAGATACGCAGTATTTT. This gives the protein CASSWGPGGRGDTQYF.

The V and J genes are TRBV7-9 and TRBJ1-2; D is unresolved. Trimming took 5 bases from V and 6 from J, leaving 10 bases between them. The germline V gene has CDR1 SEHNR and CDR2 FQNEAQ (reference sequence). The CDR3 loop spans 12 amino acids. The CDR3 DNA follows: TGTGCCAGCAGCCGGAGGGAAGATGGCTACACCTTC. This codes for CASSRREDGYTF.

The chain joins TRBV3-1 (or the pseudogene TRBV3-2) to TRBJ2-3, with 8 bases lining up with TRBD2. J gave up 2 bases and V 0 bases, and 10 bases lay outside the gene matches. Germline V lookup: CDR1 LGHDT, CDR2 YNNKEL (reference sequence). The length of the CDR3 is 18 residues. The CDR3 loop is CASSQDLGTGGDTDTQYF. The CDR3 DNA follows: TGTGCCAGCAGCCAAGATCTAGGGACGGGGGGGGACACAGATACGCAGTATTTT.

Turning to this clone: An end of the junction does not agree with germline; a read error may underlie this. The chain employs TRBV4-1 and TRBJ2-1, with unresolved D. The CDR3 has 15 residues. Germline V gives CDR1 MGHRA, CDR2 YSYEKL. The CDR3 nucleotides read TGCGCCAGCAGCCACCCCACCCGGTCCTCCAATGAGCAGTTCTTC. The encoded protein is CASSHPTRSSNEQFF.

This sequence joins TRBV9 and TRBJ2-1, with TRBD2 matching 7 bases. The ends lost 0 bases at V and 1 base at J; junction bases unmatched: 1. CDR1 and CDR2 from the germline V gene are SGDLS and YYNGEE. The CDR3 loop spans 15 amino acids. The DNA of the CDR3 is TGTGCCAGCAGCGTAGCGGGGGGTTCCTACAATGAGCAGTTCTTC. Its protein product is CASSVAGGSYNEQFF.

The CDR3 DNA sequence: TGCGCCAGCAGACGCCGAGGGGGCTTTCATCAGCCCCAGCATTTT. Translating it yields CASRRRGGFHQPQHF. This rearrangement joins TRBV10-1 to TRBJ1-5; 7 nucleotides agree with TRBD1. Germline CDR1 and CDR2: WNHNN and SYGVQD (reference sequence). The V segment lost 6 bases and the J segment 5 bases; nucleotides outside the gene matches: 10. This CDR3 comprises 15 residues.

The chain carries TRBV3-1 (or the pseudogene TRBV3-2) and TRBJ2-1, with 9 nucleotides matching TRBD1. Trimming took 3 bases from V and 2 from J; bases not matched to a gene: 5. Germline V gene lookup returns CDR1 LGHDT and CDR2 YNNKEL (reference sequence). This CDR3 contains 16 residues. As DNA, the CDR3 is TGTGCCAGCAGCCAGGTCACAGGGGGCCCCTACAATGAGCAGTTCTTC. It is translated as CASSQVTGGPYNEQFF.

In its sample, this clone was seen a few times. The rearrangement uses TRBV30 and TRBJ1-1; 7 bases are a match to TRBD1. Per the germline V gene, CDR1 is GTSNPN and CDR2 is SVGIG (reference sequence). The CDR3 loop spans 16 amino acids. Trimming at V came to 2 bases and at J to 3 bases, leaving 12 bases not matched to a gene. CDR3 DNA sequence: TGTGCCTGGAGTCCTTTACGGGACAGCTTTCACACTGAAGCTTTCTTT. Protein sequence: CAWSPLRDSFHTEAFF.

CDR3 region: CASSLAGGEYYGYTF. The CDR3 coding sequence is TGCGCCAGCAGCTTGGCCGGAGGGGAATACTATGGCTACACCTTC. This chain uses TRBV5-1 with TRBJ1-2; a possible D gene is TRBD1 (5 bases). Germline CDR1 SGHRS, CDR2 YFSETQ. The CDR3 totals 15 residues. The V gene lost 0 bases and the J gene lost 3 bases, with 12 bases spanning the gap.